These T cell receptor beta chains were read from a single sample in a study of blood T cell repertoires in COVID-19. This table comes from immunoSEQ multiplex PCR, and its TCRdb copy is limited to in-frame clones, with some not included. Among roughly 250,000 clones listed, about four fifths were seen once. Source material: peripheral blood. The receptors originated from a woman in her forties who had recovered from COVID-19. CDR3s include the opening cysteine and the closing phenylalanine or tryptophan. D genes are given only for firm matches. Size is omitted from some rows. Given values are once, few, many or a class for expanded clones.

d_call clone_size j_call v_call cdr3_nt cdr3_aa
TRBD1 once TRBJ1-1 TRBV3-1/TRBV3-2 TGTGCCAGCAGCCAAGTCGGGGACAGTGAAGCTTTCTTT CASSQVGDSEAFF
. . TRBJ1-1 TRBV28 TGTGCCAGCAGTCAGACCAGTAGGGGTTCGAGGACAACTGAAGCTTTCTTT CASSQTSRGSRTTEAFF
TRBD1 once TRBJ2-5 TRBV5-1 TGCGCCAGCAGCTTGTTTTCGACAGGGGCTCAAGAGACCCAGTACTTC CASSLFSTGAQETQYF
. . TRBJ2-5 TRBV5-5 TGTGCCAGCAGCTTGGTATCACAAATCCAAGAGACCCAGTACTTC CASSLVSQIQETQYF
. . TRBJ2-1 TRBV4-1 TGCGCCAGCAGCCAAGGGACTAATGAGCAGTTCTTC CASSQGTNEQFF
. few TRBJ2-1 TRBV21-1 TGTGCCAGCAGCAAATCTCTTTCTGAGCAGTTCTTC CASSKSLSEQFF
TRBD2 . TRBJ2-7 TRBV3-1/TRBV3-2 TGTGCCAGCAGCCAAGGGGGTCGGACTAGCGGGGGTAAGCAGTACTTC CASSQGGRTSGGKQYF
TRBD2 . TRBJ2-5 TRBV5-1 TGCGCCAGCCACCCGGGACTAGCGGGGGGGCCCGAGACCCAGTACTTC CASHPGLAGGPETQYF
. . TRBJ1-4 TRBV7-6 TGTGCCAGCAGCGGGGCCCCAAATAATGAAAAACTGTTTTTT CASSGAPNNEKLFF
. . TRBJ2-5 TRBV11-2 TGTGCCAGCAGCTTAGATCCAGGGGGGAAGACCCAGTACTTC CASSLDPGGKTQYF
TRBD1 . TRBJ1-4 TRBV11-2 TGTGCCAGCAGCGAAACAGGGGTCGCTAATGAAAAACTGTTTTTT CASSETGVANEKLFF
TRBD1 . TRBJ1-4 TRBV28 TGTGCCAGCAGCCTAGCAGGGGGCGAAGAAAAACTGTTTTTT CASSLAGGEEKLFF
. . TRBJ2-7 TRBV2 TGTGCCACCAGCCGGGACAACTCACGGGAGCAGTACTTC CATSRDNSREQYF
TRBD1 . TRBJ2-7 TRBV7-9 TGTGCCAGCAGCTCCCGGGACAGGGCTAACTCCTACGAGCAGTACTTC CASSSRDRANSYEQYF
TRBD1 . TRBJ1-6 TRBV13 TGTGCCAGCAGCGTCGGGACAGGGAGGCTCGGAAATTCACCCCTCCACTTT CASSVGTGRLGNSPLHF
. . TRBJ1-4 TRBV9 TGTGCCAGCAGCGCAGACAGTCCCCTTAATGAAAAACTGTTTTTT CASSADSPLNEKLFF
. . TRBJ2-1 TRBV11-1 TGTGCCAGCAGCTTAAACAGCCCCTCGGATGAGCAGTTCTTC CASSLNSPSDEQFF
TRBD1 . TRBJ2-7 TRBV2 TGTGCCAGCGTGAGACAGGGCTCCTACGAGCAGTACTTC CASVRQGSYEQYF
. . TRBJ1-1 TRBV18 TGTGCCAGCTCATTTTCAGGGAGGACGAACACTGAAGCTTTCTTT CASSFSGRTNTEAFF
. . TRBJ1-1 TRBV19 TGTGCCAGTAGTAGATCGGGTCAGAAAAACACTGAAGCTTTCTTT CASSRSGQKNTEAFF
. . TRBJ1-3 TRBV4-2 TGTGCCAGCAGCCAAGATCGAAGGGGCTACTCTGGAAACACCATATATTTT CASSQDRRGYSGNTIYF
TRBD1 . TRBJ1-1 TRBV10-3 TGTGCCATCAGTGAAAAAGGGGGCAGGAACACTGAAGCTTTCTTT CAISEKGGRNTEAFF
. . TRBJ2-6 TRBV19 TGTGCCAGTACCTCAGGGCCTGGGGCCAACGTCCTGACTTTC CASTSGPGANVLTF
TRBD1 . TRBJ1-4 TRBV6-6 TGTGCCAGCGCCCCCGGGACAGAAAATGAAAAACTGTTTTTT CASAPGTENEKLFF
. . TRBJ2-1 TRBV24-1 TGTGCCACCAGTGACACTCTACACAATGAGCAGTTCTTC CATSDTLHNEQFF
TRBD2 . TRBJ2-7 TRBV30 TGTGCCTGGAGCCGGGGGGGCAGTAACTACGAGCAGTACTTC CAWSRGGSNYEQYF
TRBD1 . TRBJ2-7 TRBV10-1 TGCGCCAGCAGCACCGACAGGGTCGGCGAGCAGTACTTC CASSTDRVGEQYF
TRBD1 . TRBJ1-5 TRBV28 TGTGCCAGCAGGCCGGGACAGGGTCTCTATCTGAGCAATCAGCCCCAGCATTTT CASRPGQGLYLSNQPQHF
. once TRBJ2-3 TRBV9 TGTGCCAGCAACATGAACACAGATACGCAGTATTTT CASNMNTDTQYF
TRBD1 . TRBJ1-6 TRBV5-1 TGCGCCAGCAGCTTTGGACAGGGGGTAAATTCACCCCTCCACTTT CASSFGQGVNSPLHF
. . TRBJ1-5 TRBV28 TGTGCCAGCAGGCCGGCCTTGGGCAGCAATCAGCCCCAGCATTTT CASRPALGSNQPQHF
. . TRBJ1-2 TRBV21-1 TGTGCCAGCAGCTCCTACTCGGGGGGAAACTATGGCTACACCTTC CASSSYSGGNYGYTF
. once TRBJ2-7 TRBV19 TGTGCCAGTAGTCTCGGACAGACTAAGCAGTACTTC CASSLGQTKQYF
. . TRBJ1-4 TRBV28 TGTGCCAGCACCCGGGGGGTCAGGGATGAAAAACTGTTTTTT CASTRGVRDEKLFF
. . TRBJ2-7 TRBV6-5 TGTGCCAGCAGCTTTTCCACAGACTACGAGCAGTACTTC CASSFSTDYEQYF
. few TRBJ1-6 TRBV2 TGTGCCAGCAGTGAACCCGAAGGGGCACCCCTCCACTTT CASSEPEGAPLHF
. . TRBJ1-3 TRBV11-2 TGTGCCAGCAGCTTCGGGACAACGACTGGAAACACCATATATTTT CASSFGTTTGNTIYF
TRBD2 . TRBJ2-1 TRBV6-1 TGTGCCAGCAGTGACGCACAGGGACTAGCGGGGGGATATCATGAGCAGTTCTTC CASSDAQGLAGGYHEQFF
. . TRBJ1-2 TRBV19 TGTGCCAGTAGTGCCCACCATACGGACAACCGATACTATGGCTACACCTTC CASSAHHTDNRYYGYTF
. . TRBJ1-3 TRBV29-1 TGCAGCGGAAGGGGGGGCTCTGGAAACACCATATATTTT CSGRGGSGNTIYF
TRBD2 . TRBJ2-3 TRBV5-1 TGCGCCAGCAGCTTTAGCGGGGGAGACGGGGATACGCAGTATTTT CASSFSGGDGDTQYF
. . TRBJ2-7 TRBV4-1 TGCGCCAGCAGCCAAGTGGGGGCAACCTACGAGCAGTACTTC CASSQVGATYEQYF
TRBD1 . TRBJ1-2 TRBV28 TGTGCCAGCAGTTCCGGGACAGACTATGGCTACACCTTC CASSSGTDYGYTF
TRBD2 . TRBJ2-3 TRBV5-4 TGTGCCAGCAGACTTAGCGGGGGGGCGGCAGATACGCAGTATTTT CASRLSGGAADTQYF